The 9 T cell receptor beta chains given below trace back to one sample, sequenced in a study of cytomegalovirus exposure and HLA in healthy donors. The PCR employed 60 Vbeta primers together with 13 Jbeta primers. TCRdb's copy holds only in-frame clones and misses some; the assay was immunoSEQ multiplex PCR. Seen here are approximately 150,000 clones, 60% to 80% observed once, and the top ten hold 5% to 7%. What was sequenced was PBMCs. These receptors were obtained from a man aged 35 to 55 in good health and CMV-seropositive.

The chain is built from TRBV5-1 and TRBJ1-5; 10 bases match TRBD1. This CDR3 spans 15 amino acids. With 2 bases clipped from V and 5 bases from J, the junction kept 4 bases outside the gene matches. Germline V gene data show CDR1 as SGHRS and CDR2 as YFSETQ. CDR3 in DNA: TGCGCCAGCAGCTTCGGACAGGGGGAAGATCAGCCCCAGCATTTT. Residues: CASSFGQGEDQPQHF.

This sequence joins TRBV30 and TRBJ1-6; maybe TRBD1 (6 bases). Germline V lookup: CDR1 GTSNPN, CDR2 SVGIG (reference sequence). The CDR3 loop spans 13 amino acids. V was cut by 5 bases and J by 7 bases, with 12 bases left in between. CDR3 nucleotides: TGTGCCTGGGGGCAGGGGAACAATTCACCCCTCCACTTT. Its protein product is CAWGQGNNSPLHF.

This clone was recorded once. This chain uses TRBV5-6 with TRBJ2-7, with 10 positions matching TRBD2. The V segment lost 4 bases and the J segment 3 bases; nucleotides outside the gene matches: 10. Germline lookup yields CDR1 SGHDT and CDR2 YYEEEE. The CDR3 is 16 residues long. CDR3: CASSTVAGLAFYEQYF. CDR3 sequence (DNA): TGTGCCAGCAGCACTGTCGCGGGACTAGCGTTCTACGAGCAGTACTTC.

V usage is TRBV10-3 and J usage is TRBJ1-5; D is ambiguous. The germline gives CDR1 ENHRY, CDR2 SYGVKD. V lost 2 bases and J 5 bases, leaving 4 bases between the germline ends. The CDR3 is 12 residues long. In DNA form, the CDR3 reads TGTGCCATCAGTGAGCCGGATCAGCCCCAGCATTTT. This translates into CAISEPDQPQHF.

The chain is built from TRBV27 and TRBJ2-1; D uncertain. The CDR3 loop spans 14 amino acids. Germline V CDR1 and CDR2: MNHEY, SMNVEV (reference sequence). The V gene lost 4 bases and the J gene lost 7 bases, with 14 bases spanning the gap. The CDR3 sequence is CASSSKVRVNEQFF. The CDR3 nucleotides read TGTGCCAGCAGTTCAAAGGTCCGGGTAAATGAGCAGTTCTTC.

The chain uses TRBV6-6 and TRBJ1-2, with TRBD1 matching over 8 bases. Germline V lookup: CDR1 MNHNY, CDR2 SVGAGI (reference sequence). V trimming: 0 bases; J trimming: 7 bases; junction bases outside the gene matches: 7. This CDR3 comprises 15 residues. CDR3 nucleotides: TGTGCCAGCAGTTACTCGATGCCAGGGGGCCGTGGCTACACCTTC. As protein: CASSYSMPGGRGYTF.

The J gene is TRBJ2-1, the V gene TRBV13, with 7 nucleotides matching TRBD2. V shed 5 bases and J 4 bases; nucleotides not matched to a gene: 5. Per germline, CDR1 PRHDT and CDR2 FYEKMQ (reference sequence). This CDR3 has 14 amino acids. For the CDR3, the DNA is TGTGCCAGCAGCACCTTAGCGGGTTACAATGAGCAGTTCTTC. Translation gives CASSTLAGYNEQFF.

CDR3 nucleotides: TGTGCCAGCAGCCAAGGACTAGCGGGAGGGGCAGATACGCAGTATTTT. Protein sequence: CASSQGLAGGADTQYF. This chain joins TRBV13 and TRBJ2-3; 15 positions agree with TRBD2. In germline, CDR1 is PRHDT, CDR2 FYEKMQ (reference sequence). This CDR3 contains 16 residues. J gave up 4 bases and V 5 bases, and 4 bases lay outside the gene matches.

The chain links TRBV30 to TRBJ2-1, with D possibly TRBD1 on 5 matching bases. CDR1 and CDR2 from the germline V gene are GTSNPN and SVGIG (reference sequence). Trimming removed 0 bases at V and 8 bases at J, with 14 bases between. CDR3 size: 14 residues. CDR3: CAWSVGAFRDEQFF. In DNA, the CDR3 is TGTGCCTGGAGTGTAGGGGCATTTCGGGATGAGCAGTTCTTC.